Listed below are T cell receptor beta chains from one sample, sequenced in a study of T-cell reconstitution after alpha-beta-depleted transplantation in children. Via MiXCR, TCRdb re-called the PCR reads, giving one row per CDR3 protein. The repertoire consists of 900,000 or so distinct CDR3 sequences, with less than 20% occurring once and the leading ten covering 5%. The sample in question was PBMCs, mostly from graft donor cells, obtained 360 days after TCRalphabeta/CD19-depleted stem cell transplant. The receptors come from a male patient under 18 who had a stem cell transplant for acute lymphoblastic leukemia, so the T cells may come from the graft donor. The CDR3 runs from the conserved cysteine through the conserved F or W. The order of the fields is D gene, J gene, V gene, clone size, CDR3 DNA, CDR3 protein. A D gene is named only where the DNA matches it firmly. Size values are once, few and many counts, or a class for expanded clones, and some rows have none.

>-|TRBJ1-4|TRBV11-1|-
TGTGCCAGCAGCTTCGAACTAGCGGGAGGAGCCTGGAATGAAAAACTGTTTTTT
CASSFELAGGAWNEKLFF
>-|TRBJ2-7|TRBV5-1|few
TGCGCCAGCAGCTTGATTACTGGACAGTTCGAGCAGTACTTC
CASSLITGQFEQYF
>-|TRBJ2-3|TRBV5-4|-
TGTGCCAGCACCCCAGTCCGTCAGTGGGCCCCAGATACGCAGTATTTT
CASTPVRQWAPDTQYF
>-|TRBJ2-7|TRBV4-1|-
TGCGCCAGCAGCCAAGTGGCGCAGGAGAACTACGAGCAGTACTTC
CASSQVAQENYEQYF
>-|TRBJ1-4|TRBV5-1|many
TGCGCCAGCAGCGTTAATCCAGGAGGTTATGAAAAACTGTTTTTT
CASSVNPGGYEKLFF
>TRBD1|TRBJ2-5|TRBV15|few
TGTGCCACCAGCAGTTACCGGGACAGGGGGCAGGAGGAGACCCAGTACTTC
CATSSYRDRGQEETQYF
>TRBD2|TRBJ2-1|TRBV5-1|-
TGCGCCAGCAGCTTGGACGTGGGAGGGCCTTTCGGCTACAATGAGCAGTTCTTC
CASSLDVGGPFGYNEQFF
>TRBD2|TRBJ2-5|TRBV12-3/TRBV12-4|many
TGTGCCAGCAGCCCACTTACTAGCGGGAGGGCTTGGGAGACCCAGTACTTC
CASSPLTSGRAWETQYF
>-|TRBJ2-1|TRBV5-1|-
TGCGCCAGCAGCTTAGTCCTAGTCGGGGCCAATGAGCAGTTCTTC
CASSLVLVGANEQFF
>-|TRBJ1-1|TRBV7-9|-
TGTGCCAGCAGTCCACAGGGTGGACGGGGCGCTTTCTTT
CASSPQGGRGAFF
>-|TRBJ1-1|TRBV27|few
TGTGCCAGCACCGACCGACCGAACACTGAAGCTTTCTTT
CASTDRPNTEAFF
>-|TRBJ2-5|TRBV18|few
TGTGCCAGCTCACCTATCCTAAGCCGGGAACAAGAGACCCAGTACTTC
CASSPILSREQETQYF
>TRBD1|TRBJ1-4|TRBV7-9|-
TGTGCCAGCAGCTTAGGCAGGGGGACTGAAAAACTGTTTTTT
CASSLGRGTEKLFF
>-|TRBJ2-1|TRBV6-5|many
TGTGCCAGCAGTTACGGGGCAGCGAATGAGCAGTTCTTC
CASSYGAANEQFF
>TRBD2|TRBJ2-7|TRBV11-2|-
TGTGCCAGCAGCTTAGACGGGAGGTACGAGCAGTACTTC
CASSLDGRYEQYF
>-|TRBJ2-5|TRBV7-3|-
TGTGCCAGCAGCTTATTTGGTACTCAACAAGAGACCCAGTACTTC
CASSLFGTQQETQYF
>-|TRBJ1-2|TRBV15|many
TGTGCCACCAGCAGAGATAGGGGGATCGGCTACACCTTC
CATSRDRGIGYTF
>-|TRBJ1-1|TRBV12-3/TRBV12-4|-
TGTGCCAGCAGTTTGTCCGCACCCAGACTGAACACTGAAGCTTTCTTT
CASSLSAPRLNTEAFF
>TRBD1|TRBJ2-7|TRBV29-1|few
TGCAGCGCGTGGACAGGTCGAGGGGTATCCTACGAGCAGTACTTC
CSAWTGRGVSYEQYF
>-|TRBJ1-5|TRBV4-2|few
TGTGCCAGCAGCCAATTACACCAGGGGACCGGCAATCAGCCCCAGCATTTT
CASSQLHQGTGNQPQHF
>-|TRBJ2-3|TRBV5-1|-
TGCGCCAGCAGCTTGGTCGGACAGTCGAGCACAGATACGCAGTATTTT
CASSLVGQSSTDTQYF
>-|TRBJ2-7|TRBV20-1|-
TGCAGTGCCTCCGATCCCCTGGGGTCCTACGAGCAGTACTTC
CSASDPLGSYEQYF
>-|TRBJ2-7|TRBV20-1|few
TGCAGTGCTAGAGATCCAAGACCCGTCCCGAACGAGCAGTACTTC
CSARDPRPVPNEQYF
>-|TRBJ1-1|TRBV14|-
TGTGCCAGCAGCCAAGTAGGGGGGGCTGAAGCTTTCTTT
CASSQVGGAEAFF
>-|TRBJ2-5|TRBV7-9|few
TGTGCCAGCAGCTTGCTGTCCGGCTCCCAAGAGACCCAGTACTTC
CASSLLSGSQETQYF
>TRBD2|TRBJ2-2|TRBV12-3/TRBV12-4|many
TGTGCCAGCAGCCCGGGAGGACCCCCGAACACCGGGGAGCTGTTTTTT
CASSPGGPPNTGELFF
>-|TRBJ2-1|TRBV3-1|many
TGTGCCAGCAGCCAAGAATACTCCGGCAATGAGCAGTTCTTC
CASSQEYSGNEQFF
>-|TRBJ2-4|TRBV19|-
TGTGCCAGTAGTATTCGGTCCCAGCTGGCCAAAAACATTCAGTACTTC
CASSIRSQLAKNIQYF
>-|TRBJ2-6|TRBV27|many
TGTGCCAGCAGTTTAGATGCCTCTGGGGCCAACGTCCTGACTTTC
CASSLDASGANVLTF
>-|TRBJ2-7|TRBV20-1|-
TGCAGTGCTAGTAGGGCATTACAGGGGAGGGCCTACGAGCAGTACTTC
CSASRALQGRAYEQYF
>-|TRBJ2-3|TRBV20-1|few
TGCAGTGTACCCCCCCTTAGGTACGGTTCCTATCCAGATACGCAGTATTTT
CSVPPLRYGSYPDTQYF
>TRBD1|TRBJ1-5|TRBV5-4|-
TGTGCCAGCAGCCAGGAGGGGGCAGGGGGCAATCAGCCCCAGCATTTT
CASSQEGAGGNQPQHF
>-|TRBJ1-6|TRBV5-1|-
TGCGCCAGCAGCTTCGAGACTAATTCACCCCTCCACTTT
CASSFETNSPLHF
>-|TRBJ1-2|TRBV12-3/TRBV12-4|-
TGTGCCAGCAGTTTATGGGCGTTTGGCTACACCTTC
CASSLWAFGYTF
>TRBD2|TRBJ2-3|TRBV20-1|few
TGCAGTGCTAGGACTAGCGGGAGCGAAGATACGCAGTATTTT
CSARTSGSEDTQYF
>-|TRBJ1-2|TRBV5-1|few
TGCGCCAGCAGCTTGTGGCCGCCCTATAACTATGGCTACACCTTC
CASSLWPPYNYGYTF
>-|TRBJ2-1|TRBV2|-
TGTGCCAGCAGTCTGGACTACAGGCTGCAGTTCTTC
CASSLDYRLQFF
>-|TRBJ1-5|TRBV5-6|few
TGTGCCAGCAGCTTAGGTTCGTTTATAGGACAGCCCCAGCATTTT
CASSLGSFIGQPQHF
>-|TRBJ1-2|TRBV20-1|-
TGCAGTGCTAGACCCCACGGGGGAAACTATGGCTACACCTTC
CSARPHGGNYGYTF
>-|TRBJ1-3|TRBV12-3/TRBV12-4|few
TGTGCCAGCAGACCCACAGGGTACGGAAACACCATATATTTT
CASRPTGYGNTIYF
>-|TRBJ2-7|TRBV5-6|few
TGTGCCAGCAGCTTGTGGGGGCGCGACGAGCAGTACTTC
CASSLWGRDEQYF
>-|TRBJ2-7|TRBV28|many
TGTGCCAGCAAATCCAGAGTTTACGAGCAGTACTTC
CASKSRVYEQYF
>TRBD2|TRBJ2-2|TRBV12-3/TRBV12-4|few
TGTGCCAGCAGTTTGGGGGAGGGCTCCTCCGGGGAGCTGTTTTTT
CASSLGEGSSGELFF
>TRBD2|TRBJ2-5|TRBV5-1|-
TGCGCCAGCAGCTGGACGACTAGCGTAGAGACCCAGTACTTC
CASSWTTSVETQYF
>TRBD1|TRBJ1-2|TRBV29-1|-
TGCAGCGTTTTGGAGACAGGGGGCATTAGCTATGGCTACACCTTC
CSVLETGGISYGYTF
>TRBD2|TRBJ2-5|TRBV11-2|-
TGTGCCAGCAGCCCCGGGACTAGCGGACTCAAGGCCGTACAAGAGACCCAGTACTTC
CASSPGTSGLKAVQETQYF
>TRBD1|TRBJ2-5|TRBV7-3|-
TGTGCCAGCAGCATACAGGGGGCGCCGGGGCAAGAGACCCAGTACTTC
CASSIQGAPGQETQYF
>-|TRBJ2-5|TRBV4-1|few
TGCGCCAGCAGCCAAGGCCCGGTCGGATTCCTTGAAAAGACCCAGTACTTC
CASSQGPVGFLEKTQYF
>TRBD1|TRBJ2-7|TRBV15|-
TGTGCCACCAGCAGACCCCAGGACAGGTTGGGGGCCTACGAGCAGTACTTC
CATSRPQDRLGAYEQYF
>TRBD2|TRBJ2-5|TRBV11-2|-
TGTGCCAGCAGCTTAGAGAGGGTGACTAGCGGGAAAGAGACCCAGTACTTC
CASSLERVTSGKETQYF
>-|TRBJ2-7|TRBV5-1|-
TGCGCCAGCAGCTTGGCCGGAACCTCCAGCTCCTACGAGCAGTACTTC
CASSLAGTSSSYEQYF
>TRBD2|TRBJ2-1|TRBV12-3/TRBV12-4|few
TGTGCCAGCAGTTACTCCGGGACTAGCGGGAGCTACAATGAGCAGTTCTTC
CASSYSGTSGSYNEQFF
>TRBD1|TRBJ1-6|TRBV27|few
TGTGCCAGCACCAGGGACAGGGTGAGGGAGTCACCCCTCCACTTT
CASTRDRVRESPLHF